This T cell receptor (beta chain) was identified during a study of T cell repertoires in ileal Crohn's disease (dated by TCRdb to about 2019). About the full investigation: At the time of surgery, 35% to 40% of patients were active smokers, and the median duration of disease was roughly 8.3 years. Every patient underwent surgery because of a complication, which was stricturing disease in approximately 60% and penetrating disease in roughly 40%. Roughly half of the patients were given postoperative therapy, with 11 receiving thiopurines and under 20 receiving anti-TNF agents. Neoterminal ileum biopsies obtained at postoperative colonoscopy were designated as M6 samples. The TCR repertoire was analysed in around 50 patients with Crohn's disease drawn from a prospective multicentre cohort. Running in parallel with the study was a multicentre cohort set up to find predictors of early endoscopic recurrence following ileocolonic resection. A Rutgeerts score higher than i0 was the definition used for endoscopic postoperative recurrence. A total of about 170 mucosal samples from 57 patients were sequenced, collected from several sites on the surgical specimen and at postoperative endoscopy. Broader findings and caveats from the paper: Only a subgroup of patients, of unstated size, had mucosal CD4 and CD8 T cells sorted and sequenced. Endoscopic recurrence was linked to a higher percentage of high-frequency clones at surgery, and recurrence occurred in every patient whose clonality exceeded 26.8% (18/57). The timing of postoperative endoscopy varied within the first year after surgery, and the median delay was approximately 6.6 months. Compared with non-smokers, patients who were active smokers at surgery showed a significantly higher proportion of clonal expansions (around 24% vs 18%, p=0.02). Compared with CD4 T cells, sorted CD8 T cells contained more high-frequency clones, which suggests that the mucosal expansions were mostly CD8.

The junction shows trimming of 4 bases on V and 2 bases on J, plus 9 bases between the germline ends. The germline V gene gives CDR1 as MGHDK and CDR2 as SYGVNS. Reading from cysteine to phenylalanine, the CDR3 counts 14 amino acids. Of all the DNA, just the CDR3 is kept, 42 bases in frame from base 1. The sample's time point, from its label and the paper: neoterminal ileum biopsy at postoperative endoscopy, about 6 months after surgery. Adults with ileal or ileocolonic Crohn's disease and an indication for ileocolonic resection were eligible for inclusion. Whole ileal mucosal biopsies were kept frozen at -80 degrees C prior to DNA extraction. Genomic DNA was isolated from frozen whole biopsies using a TRizol-based method, and the DNA was quantified with a NanoDrop 2000 spectrophotometer. As concerns this clone: What antigen it recognizes has not been identified. No much larger clone exists at a distance of one base, and base qualities are not known.

For commercial TCRB immunosequencing, approximately 500 nanograms of biopsy DNA were submitted for each sample. A two-step, amplification bias-controlled multiplex PCR was used by Adaptive Biotechnology to amplify CDR3 regions from genomic DNA. The first PCR used primers for every V and J gene segment; the second PCR added barcodes and Illumina adapters. CDR3 libraries were sequenced using an Illumina instrument. The published analysis was carried out like this. The analysis used both the pipelines supplied by the vendor and custom analysis of the raw data in R/Bioconductor with R version 3.3.0. Clonality, which ranges from 0 to 1, was calculated as the inverse of the normalised Shannon entropy across all productive clones. High-frequency clones were defined as the share of the repertoire taken up by the top 100 clones, keeping only clones that passed a 95% confidence test. The Simpson index measured repertoire diversity, and the Morisita-Horn index measured overlap between samples. TCRdb's version of the immuneACCESS table is confined to in-frame rearrangements and falls short of the full clone set. An unresolved V gene accounts for under half of the shortfall where checked; the remainder is of unknown origin. V and J calls and clone size are as listed in that table; D and trimming were resolved from the DNA. The sample records approximately 19,000 clones, approximately 77% of which are singletons. In total, the top ten clones hold about 4.4% of the sample.

The sequence links TRBV25-1 to TRBJ1-3; TRBD1 is a weak D gene call, 6 bases matching. Specimen: ileal tissue. The source is an adult with Crohn's disease. Read as DNA, the sequence is TGTGCCAGCAGTGCAAGGACAGCTGGAAACACCATATATTTT. This encodes CASSARTAGNTIYF.